Listed here are 30 T cell receptor beta chains from one sample, sequenced in a study of CD8+ T cells in alopecia areata. Treatment: oral pan-JAK inhibitor, 5-10 mg twice daily. Extracted RNA was reverse transcribed into cDNA, the sequencing template. Assay used: immunoSEQ multiplex PCR; TCRdb lists only in-frame clones, some missing. The repertoire holds 90,000 to 150,000 clones, with about 50% as singletons. The sequencing here drew on CD4+ T cells sorted from blood, taken at week 4, from a patient treated with tofacitinib. Receptors originate from a human donor with alopecia areata.

The chain recombines TRBV27 with TRBJ2-6, with D possibly being TRBD1 (5 bases). Trimming removed 4 bases at V and 1 base at J, with 14 bases between. The length of the CDR3 is 17 residues. Per the germline V gene, CDR1 is MNHEY and CDR2 is SMNVEV (reference sequence). The CDR3 sequence is CASSSTPTASGANVLTF. As DNA, the CDR3 is TGTGCCAGCAGTTCAACCCCGACAGCGTCTGGGGCCAACGTCCTGACTTTC.

This chain joins TRBV30 and TRBJ1-1, with D tentatively TRBD1 (6 bases). Trimming left V 2 bases short and J 4 bases short, with 11 bases between. This CDR3 comprises 13 residues. Germline loops: CDR1 GTSNPN, CDR2 SVGIG (reference sequence). The DNA of the CDR3 is TGTGCCTGGAGTACGACCAGGGGCACTGAAGCTTTCTTT. This gives the protein CAWSTTRGTEAFF.

The table lists this clone with a few counts. This chain connects TRBV7-9 to TRBJ1-1, with 9 bases lining up with TRBD1. This CDR3 has 19 amino acids. Germline CDR1 SEHNR, CDR2 FQNEAQ (reference sequence). J lost 4 bases, V lost 5 bases, and 20 bases had no gene match. CDR3 sequence: CASSPNSLKQGARSTEAFF. The CDR3, as DNA: TGTGCCAGCAGCCCCAATAGCCTGAAACAGGGGGCGCGCTCCACTGAAGCTTTCTTT.

At least ten counts were recorded for this clone. The chain employs TRBV5-4 and TRBJ2-7, with D possibly matching TRBD2 (5 bases). V was shortened by 1 base and J by 3 bases, with 20 bases between the two germline ends. The CDR3 covers 17 residues. CDR1 and CDR2 from the germline V gene are SGHNT and YYREEE (reference sequence). The CDR3, as DNA: TGTGCCAGCAGCTTGAATGGTGTCGCAGGAGGCTACTACGAGCAGTACTTC. Its protein is CASSLNGVAGGYYEQYF.

This rearrangement joins TRBV5-5 to TRBJ2-2, with D hard to call. V was cut by 0 bases and J by 6 bases, with 12 bases left in between. The V gene's germline CDR1 is SGHKS and CDR2 YYEKEE (reference sequence). The CDR3 consists of 15 residues. This chain's CDR3 is CASSLGAEKSGELFF. CDR3 DNA: TGTGCCAGCAGCTTGGGGGCCGAGAAGTCCGGGGAGCTGTTTTTT.

This chain connects TRBV30 to TRBJ1-2; D unclear. CDR1 and CDR2 from the germline V gene are GTSNPN and SVGIG (reference sequence). The V and J ends lost 4 bases and 8 bases respectively, with 11 bases between them. The CDR3 totals 11 residues. CDR3 sequence: CAWIRVNGYTF. As DNA, the CDR3 is TGTGCCTGGATTCGGGTGAACGGCTACACCTTC.

The chain is built from TRBV4-2 and TRBJ1-4; possible D gene TRBD1, 5 bases. V was trimmed by 0 bases and J by 8 bases, leaving 16 bases between them. CDR3 length: 16 residues. Germline assignment: CDR1 LGHNA and CDR2 YNFKEQ. The CDR3 reads CASSQEGRAIGEKLFF. The CDR3 DNA is TGTGCCAGCAGCCAAGAGGGGCGGGCCATCGGAGAAAAACTGTTTTTT.

CDR3 DNA sequence: TGTGCCAGCAGCGTTCCGTGGACAGGGGTTGGGGCCAACGTCCTGACTTTC. As protein: CASSVPWTGVGANVLTF. This chain links TRBV9 with TRBJ2-6; 9 bases map to TRBD1. V lost 2 bases to trimming and J lost 3 bases; unmatched junction nucleotides: 6. This CDR3 region has 17 residues. Germline CDR1 reads SGDLS; CDR2 reads YYNGEE.

This clone was counted between two and nine times. The chain has TRBV30 and TRBJ1-5, with a possible D match to TRBD1 (5 bases). Germline assignment: CDR1 GTSNPN and CDR2 SVGIG (reference sequence). CDR3 length: 14 residues. V lost 2 bases, J lost 9 bases, and 17 bases lay in between. The CDR3 DNA reads TGTGCCTGGAGTACGGGGGAGGGTAAGCGGCCCCAGCATTTT. It yields the protein CAWSTGEGKRPQHF.

The chain combines TRBV30 with TRBJ1-1; D gene unclear. The CDR3 loop spans 14 amino acids. The V and J ends lost 0 bases and 1 base respectively, with 9 bases between them. Germline assignment: CDR1 GTSNPN and CDR2 SVGIG (reference sequence). CDR3 nucleotides: TGTGCCTGGAGTGTCAGGCAGAGGAACACTGAAGCTTTCTTT. It yields the protein CAWSVRQRNTEAFF.

The chain combines TRBV6-5 with TRBJ2-7, with D uncertain. CDR3 length: 14 residues. V lost 6 bases to trimming and J lost 1 base, with 13 bases between them. From germline, CDR1 is MNHEY and CDR2 SVGAGI. Here the CDR3 reads CASSSPGSSYEQYF. In nucleotides, the CDR3 is TGTGCCAGCAGCTCCCCCGGGTCTTCCTACGAGCAGTACTTC.

The chain combines TRBV5-1 with TRBJ2-5; TRBD1 aligns across 7 bases. The trim removed 4 bases at V and 1 base at J, leaving 1 base unmatched. Per the germline V gene, CDR1 is SGHRS and CDR2 is YFSETQ. This CDR3 is 13 amino acids long. CDR3 DNA sequence: TGCGCCAGCAGCAGACAGGGCCAAGAGACCCAGTACTTC. It codes for CASSRQGQETQYF.

This clone was observed a handful of times. This chain joins TRBV29-1 and TRBJ2-2; D unclear. The CDR3 loop spans 13 amino acids. The V end lost 2 bases, the J end lost 3 bases, and 7 bases lay between the germline ends. The germline gives CDR1 SQVTM, CDR2 ANQGSEA. The CDR3 DNA reads as TGCAGCGTTGAAATGGACGACACCGGGGAGCTGTTTTTT. It specifies CSVEMDDTGELFF.

The chain employs TRBV30 and TRBJ2-3, with D perhaps TRBD1 (6 bases). The germline CDR1 and CDR2 sequences are GTSNPN and SVGIG (reference sequence). Trimming cost V 3 bases and J 3 bases, with 7 bases left between them. This CDR3 has 12 amino acids. The CDR3 nucleotides read TGTGCCTGGAGCCAGGGGACAGATACGCAGTATTTT. Translation gives CAWSQGTDTQYF.

The chain employs TRBV7-9 and TRBJ1-6, with D hard to call. Trimming removed 5 bases at V and 6 bases at J, with 5 bases between. The CDR3 runs 12 residues. Germline V gives CDR1 SEHNR, CDR2 FQNEAQ (reference sequence). In DNA form, the CDR3 reads TGTGCCAGCAGCGCCAGTAATTCACCCCTCCACTTT. Encoded protein: CASSASNSPLHF. Together with reference TRBV7-9 and TRBJ1-6, the CDR3 gives the full variable domain: DTGVSQNPRHKITKRGQNVTFRCDPISEHNRLYWYRQTLGQGPEFLTYFQNEAQLEKSRLLSDRFSAERPKGSFSTLEIQRTEQGDSAMYLCASSASNSPLHFGNGTRLTVT.

The chain links TRBV29-1 to TRBJ1-3; TRBD1 is a possible D gene (5 bases). V shed 7 bases and J shed 8 bases, with 18 bases lying between them. Per germline, CDR1 SQVTM and CDR2 ANQGSEA. The CDR3 length is 13 residues. The CDR3 reads CSAARGRGDTIYF. The CDR3 DNA reads TGCAGCGCCGCCCGCGGAAGAGGGGACACCATATATTTT.

This clone turned up a few times. The V and J genes are TRBV6-5 and TRBJ1-5; D may be TRBD1 (6 bases). The CDR3 is 15 amino acids. Germline assignment: CDR1 MNHEY and CDR2 SVGAGI. The V and J ends lost 0 bases and 7 bases respectively, with 13 bases between them. The CDR3 is CASSYSMGGGQPQHF. The CDR3 nucleotides are TGTGCCAGCAGTTACTCGATGGGGGGCGGGCAGCCCCAGCATTTT.

This clone was picked up many times. The chain joins TRBV2 to TRBJ2-1, with D possibly matching TRBD2 (6 bases). Trimming shortened V by 4 bases and J by 0 bases, and 10 bases separated the two germline ends. This CDR3 comprises 15 residues. Per germline, CDR1 SNHLY and CDR2 FYNNEI. The CDR3 spells CASSGVEGSYNEQFF. Here the CDR3 DNA reads TGTGCCAGCAGTGGTGTGGAGGGCTCCTACAATGAGCAGTTCTTC.

The sample holds a few counts of this clone. J is TRBJ1-1 and V is TRBV27; tentative D call: TRBD1 (5 bases). The CDR3 covers 14 residues. Germline V gene data show CDR1 as MNHEY and CDR2 as SMNVEV (reference sequence). Trimming took 5 bases from V and 6 from J, leaving 16 bases between them. The DNA for the CDR3 is TGTGCCAGCAGTAGGTGGGGCGAAACCCCTGAAGCTTTCTTT. Translated: CASSRWGETPEAFF.

The chain carries TRBV6-5 and TRBJ2-2; 7 bases agree with TRBD2. The CDR3 loop spans 16 amino acids. V shed 0 bases, J shed 4 bases, and the junction held 5 bases outside the gene matches. Germline V gives CDR1 MNHEY, CDR2 SVGAGI. CDR3 loop: CASSYSWGGSTGELFF. The CDR3 nucleotides are TGTGCCAGCAGTTACTCGTGGGGGGGGAGCACCGGGGAGCTGTTTTTT.

The chain joins TRBV29-1 to TRBJ1-2; 7 nucleotides align to TRBD1. This CDR3 is built from 13 residues. Trimming cost V 2 bases and J 7 bases; bases outside gene matches: 7. Germline assignment: CDR1 SQVTM and CDR2 ANQGSEA. The CDR3 nucleotides read TGCAGCGTTGAAACGACAGGGCTGGGTGGCTACACCTTC. Residues: CSVETTGLGGYTF.

The chain is built from TRBV6-5 and TRBJ2-5; the D gene is possibly TRBD2 (6 bases). With 3 bases removed from V and 4 bases from J, the gap between germline ends came to 15 bases. CDR1 MNHEY and CDR2 SVGAGI come from the germline V gene. This CDR3 spans 15 amino acids. The CDR3 is CASSYGGSYGETQYF. CDR3 nucleotides: TGTGCCAGCAGTTATGGGGGGTCCTACGGAGAGACCCAGTACTTC.

This sequence joins TRBV29-1 and TRBJ1-3; possible D gene TRBD1, 5 bases. The CDR3 runs to 16 residues. V lost 0 bases, J lost 0 bases, and 12 bases lay in between. The V gene's germline CDR1 is SQVTM and CDR2 ANQGSEA. The CDR3 sequence: CSVEDVTGLSGNTIYF. The CDR3, as DNA: TGCAGCGTTGAAGACGTCACAGGCCTCTCTGGAAACACCATATATTTT.

The chain has TRBV25-1 and TRBJ2-5, with D perhaps matching TRBD1 or TRBD2 (5 bases each). Matching the DNA end better, TRBJ2-7 makes the J call doubtful. The CDR3 length is 13 residues. From germline, CDR1 is MGHDK and CDR2 SYGVNS. The CDR3 protein is CASKSLAGLEQYF. The CDR3 region has the DNA TGTGCCAGTAAATCCCTAGCAGGGCTCGAGCAGTACTTC.

The chain joins TRBV5-1 to TRBJ2-1; 9 nucleotides match TRBD1. Germline lookup yields CDR1 SGHRS and CDR2 YFSETQ. The J segment lost 8 bases and the V segment lost 5 bases, leaving 8 bases of the junction unmatched. This CDR3 has 14 amino acids. Written as DNA, the CDR3 is TGCGCCAGCAGGTTACCGGGACAGGGCTATGAGCAGTTCTTC. It encodes CASRLPGQGYEQFF.

The genes are TRBV29-1 and TRBJ2-1, with D possibly TRBD2 on 5 matching bases. The CDR3 has 11 residues. V shed 7 bases and J shed 7 bases, with 11 bases lying between them. Germline CDR1 reads SQVTM; CDR2 reads ANQGSEA. The CDR3 region has the DNA TGCAGCGGAGGGCCCGGGAATGAGCAGTTCTTC. Translation: CSGGPGNEQFF.

The V gene is TRBV30, the J gene TRBJ2-3; 7 positions agree with TRBD1. Germline loops: CDR1 GTSNPN, CDR2 SVGIG (reference sequence). The CDR3 sequence is 15 residues long. The V gene end was trimmed by 1 base and the J gene end by 6 bases; junction bases not matched to a gene: 10. In nucleotides, the CDR3 is TGTGCCTGGAGTGGACAGGGATTGGGTCCCGATACGCAGTATTTT. Translated, it gives CAWSGQGLGPDTQYF.

This rearrangement joins TRBV11-1 to TRBJ2-5; 7 bases align to TRBD2. V shed 5 bases and J 1 base; nucleotides not matched to a gene: 7. Germline V gene sequence: CDR1 SGHAT, CDR2 FQDESV (reference sequence). The CDR3 runs 15 residues. The CDR3 region is CASSPSGELQETQYF. In nucleotides, the CDR3 is TGTGCCAGCAGCCCCAGCGGGGAACTCCAAGAGACCCAGTACTTC.

This chain links TRBV9 with TRBJ1-1, with D unresolved. CDR3 length: 13 residues. Trimming removed 4 bases from V and 0 bases from J, with 7 bases in between. Germline lookup yields CDR1 SGDLS and CDR2 YYNGEE. Here the CDR3 reads CASSYGLNTEAFF. The CDR3 region has the DNA TGTGCCAGCAGCTACGGCTTGAACACTGAAGCTTTCTTT.

This CDR3 is CASSLVSGQGRNEQFF. The CDR3 DNA reads as TGTGCCAGCAGCTTAGTATCCGGACAGGGGCGAAATGAGCAGTTCTTC. The gene calls are TRBV5-6 and TRBJ2-1, with 9 positions matching TRBD1. The germline V gene has CDR1 SGHDT and CDR2 YYEEEE. The CDR3 spans 16 residues. V lost 2 bases, J lost 7 bases, and 10 bases stayed unmatched.